This T cell receptor beta chain came from a study of blood T cell repertoires in COVID-19. Germline V gene sequence: CDR1 SGHNT, CDR2 YYREEE (reference sequence). The CDR3 totals 13 residues. Unmatched junction bases numbered 2, after V lost 4 bases and J lost 4 bases. The protocol was immunoSEQ multiplex PCR, while the TCRdb copy is restricted to in-frame clones and leaves out a portion. In the table there are around 250,000 clones, around nine tenths of which are singletons. All enrollees were about 18 to 100 years old and from fewer than 25 US areas. This clone was picked up a small number of times.

The TCR sequence derives from a woman aged 45-65 years who had recovered from COVID-19. The chain combines TRBV5-4 with TRBJ1-2; 9 nucleotides agree with TRBD1. Sequenced material: PBMCs or T cells enriched from blood (not recorded which). In DNA form, the CDR3 reads TGTGCCAGCAGCCAGACAGGGGGCTATGGCTACACCTTC. Amino acid sequence: CASSQTGGYGYTF.